Sequencing of this T cell receptor (beta chain) was carried out in a study of shared clonotypes between healthy human individuals. CDR1 and CDR2 (germline): SEHNR, FQNEAQ (reference sequence). V trimming: 5 bases; J trimming: 5 bases; junction bases outside the gene matches: 8. The CDR3 covers 15 residues. Here immunoSEQ multiplex PCR was the method, and the copy in TCRdb shows in-frame clones only, minus some. The data show about 680,000 clones, 92% seen once. Only CD45RO-negative cells positively selected for CCR7 counted as naive CD8 cells, so terminally differentiated effector memory CD45RA+ cells were excluded.

Material: naive CD8+ T cells sorted from blood. V and J are TRBV7-9 and TRBJ2-7; 11 nucleotides line up with TRBD1. The source of this sequence is a man younger than 45 in good health. CDR3 amino acids: CASSHRDRGLHEQYF. In nucleotides, the CDR3 is TGTGCCAGCAGCCACCGGGACAGGGGGTTACACGAGCAGTACTTC.